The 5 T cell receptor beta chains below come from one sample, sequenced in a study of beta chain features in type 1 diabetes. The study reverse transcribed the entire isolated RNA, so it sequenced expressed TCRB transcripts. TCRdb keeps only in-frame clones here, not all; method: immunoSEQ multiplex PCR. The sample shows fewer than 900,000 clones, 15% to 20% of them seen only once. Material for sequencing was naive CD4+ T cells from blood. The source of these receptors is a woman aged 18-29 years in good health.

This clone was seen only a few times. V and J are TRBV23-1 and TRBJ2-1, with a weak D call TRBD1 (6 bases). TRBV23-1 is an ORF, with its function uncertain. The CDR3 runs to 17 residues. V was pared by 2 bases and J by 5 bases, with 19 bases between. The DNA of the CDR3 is TGCGCCAGCAGTCAACCTGAAAACCGGGACATTAACAATGAGCAGTTCTTC. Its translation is CASSQPENRDINNEQFF.

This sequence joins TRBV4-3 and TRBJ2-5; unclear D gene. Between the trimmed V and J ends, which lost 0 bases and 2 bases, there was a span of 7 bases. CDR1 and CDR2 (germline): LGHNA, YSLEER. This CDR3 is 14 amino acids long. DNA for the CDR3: TGCGCCAGCAGCCAAGATGCTATGCAAGAGACCCAGTACTTC. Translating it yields CASSQDAMQETQYF.

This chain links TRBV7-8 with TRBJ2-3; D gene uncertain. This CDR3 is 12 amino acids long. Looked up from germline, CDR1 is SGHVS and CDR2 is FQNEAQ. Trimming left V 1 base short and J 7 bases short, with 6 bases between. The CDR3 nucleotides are TGTGCCAGCAGCTTAGTTCCCCATACGCAGTATTTT. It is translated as CASSLVPHTQYF. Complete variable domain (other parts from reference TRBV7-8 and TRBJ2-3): GAGVSQSPRYKVAKRGQDVALRCDPISGHVSLFWYQQALGQGPEFLTYFQNEAQLDKSGLPSDRFFAERPEGSVSTLKIQRTQQEDSAVYLCASSLVPHTQYFGPGTRLTVL.

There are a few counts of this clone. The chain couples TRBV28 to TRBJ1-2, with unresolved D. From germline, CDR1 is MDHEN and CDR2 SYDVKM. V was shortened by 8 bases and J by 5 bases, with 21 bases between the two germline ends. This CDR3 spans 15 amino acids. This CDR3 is CASHPWVSGTYGYTF. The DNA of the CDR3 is TGTGCCAGCCACCCCTGGGTCAGTGGAACTTATGGCTACACCTTC.

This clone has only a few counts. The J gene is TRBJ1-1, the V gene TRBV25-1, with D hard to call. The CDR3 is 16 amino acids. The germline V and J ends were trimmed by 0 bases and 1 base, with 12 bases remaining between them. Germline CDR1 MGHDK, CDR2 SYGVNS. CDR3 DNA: TGTGCCAGCAGTGAATATCTGGGGTCAGGGAACACTGAAGCTTTCTTT. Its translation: CASSEYLGSGNTEAFF.